A selection of T cell receptor beta chains follows, all from one sample in a study of cytomegalovirus exposure and HLA in healthy donors. Some clones are missing from TCRdb's copy, which holds only in-frame ones; the method was immunoSEQ multiplex PCR. Of about 160,000 clones in the sample, 79% are singletons; the top ten hold 2% to 2.5%. The sequenced material came from PBMCs. These receptors were obtained from a man in his forties or fifties in good health and CMV-seronegative. CDR3s include the opening cysteine and the closing phenylalanine or tryptophan. Each record gives: D gene, clone size, V gene, J gene, CDR3 DNA, CDR3 protein. The D gene is left open where the match is weak. Size values are once, few and many counts, or a class for expanded clones, and some rows have none.

NA,NA,TRBV7-2,TRBJ2-1,TGTGCCAGCAGCCTCACTAGCTACAATGAGCAGTTCTTC,CASSLTSYNEQFF
NA,NA,TRBV28,TRBJ1-2,TGTGCCAGCAAGGTCGACGCAGGGGATGGCTACACCTTC,CASKVDAGDGYTF
TRBD1,NA,TRBV5-1,TRBJ2-7,TGCGCCAGCAGCTACGGACTACAGGGGGCGCACGAGCAGTACTTC,CASSYGLQGAHEQYF
NA,NA,TRBV25-1,TRBJ2-6,TGTGCCAGCAGTGAATATGGGGCCTCTGGGGCCAACGTCCTGACTTTC,CASSEYGASGANVLTF
TRBD1,NA,TRBV5-7,TRBJ2-7,TGTGCCAGCAGCTGGGACAGTTCCTACGAGCAGTACTTC,CASSWDSSYEQYF
NA,NA,TRBV11-3,TRBJ2-1,TGTGCCAGCAGCTTAGGTCCCAGGGAGCAGTTCTTC,CASSLGPREQFF
TRBD2,once,TRBV30,TRBJ2-3,TGTGCCTGGAGCGCCGGACTAGCGGGAGGGAGCGCAGATACGCAGTATTTT,CAWSAGLAGGSADTQYF
TRBD1,NA,TRBV11-2,TRBJ2-7,TGTGCCAGCAGCTTAGTGGGACAGGGATATTTC,CASSLVGQGYF
NA,NA,TRBV6-6,TRBJ1-4,TGTGCCAGCAGCCGGACAGAAACAACTAATGAAAAACTGTTTTTT,CASSRTETTNEKLFF
NA,NA,TRBV7-2,TRBJ2-3,TGTGCCAGCAGCCGCCAGTCGTTCGGCACAGATACGCAGTATTTT,CASSRQSFGTDTQYF
NA,NA,TRBV6-1,TRBJ1-1,TGTGCCAGCTCACAGACAGTCATGAACACTGAAGCTTTCTTT,CASSQTVMNTEAFF
TRBD2,NA,TRBV30,TRBJ2-5,TGTGCATCGGAGACGGGAGGCGGTGAGACCCGGTACTTC,CASETGGGETRYF
NA,NA,TRBV6-6,TRBJ1-5,TGTGCCAGCAGTTCCCCCCAGACCCAGCATTTT,CASSSPQTQHF
NA,NA,TRBV14,TRBJ1-6,TGTGCCAGCAGCCTGCTTGCGGGGTCACCCCTCCACTTT,CASSLLAGSPLHF
NA,NA,TRBV20-1,TRBJ2-7,TGCAGTGCCCAGGGGTTATACGAGCAGTACTTC,CSAQGLYEQYF
TRBD1,NA,TRBV28,TRBJ1-2,TGTGCCAGCAGGGGACAGGGACCCACCTATGGCTACACCTTC,CASRGQGPTYGYTF
NA,NA,TRBV19,TRBJ1-5,TGTGCCACCGGGGGGGGGTTTGATCAGCCCCAGCATTTT,CATGGGFDQPQHF
TRBD2,NA,TRBV7-2,TRBJ2-7,TGTGCCAGCAGCGTAGGACTAGCGGGAGGCGGCTACGAGCAGTACTTC,CASSVGLAGGGYEQYF
TRBD1,NA,TRBV11-3,TRBJ2-5,TGTGCCAGCAGCTTCGGGACAGAAGAGACCCAGTACTTC,CASSFGTEETQYF
NA,NA,TRBV28,TRBJ2-5,TGTGCCAGCAGTCCGGGAGACGGGGACGTTGAGACCCAGTACTTC,CASSPGDGDVETQYF
NA,NA,TRBV10-3,TRBJ2-1,TGTGCCATCAGTTTTACGGACTTGCGGGACCACTCCTACAATGAGCAGTTCTTC,CAISFTDLRDHSYNEQFF
TRBD2,NA,TRBV5-8,TRBJ2-2,TGTGCCAGCAGCCGTGATTCTAGCGGGAGGTCCGCTGGGGAGCTGTTTTTT,CASSRDSSGRSAGELFF
NA,NA,TRBV4-2,TRBJ1-2,TGTGCCAGCAGCCAAGCCGCGGGGGGGGTTGGCTACACCTTC,CASSQAAGGVGYTF
TRBD1,NA,TRBV18,TRBJ1-1,TGTGCCAGCTCACCCCTGGGACAGGGAGTAACTGAAGCTTTCTTT,CASSPLGQGVTEAFF
TRBD1,NA,TRBV5-1,TRBJ2-6,TGCGCCAGCAGCTTGGAAGGTCTAAACCCGGGACAGGGCTACTCTGGGGCCAACGGCCTGACTTTC,CASSLEGLNPGQGYSGANGLTF
TRBD2,NA,TRBV7-2,TRBJ2-3,TGTGCCAGCAGCTTAGAGGGACTAGCGGTAGATACGCAGTATTTT,CASSLEGLAVDTQYF
TRBD1,NA,TRBV6-6,TRBJ1-2,TGTGCCAGCAAGATAGAGGGGGCGGCAGGTGGCTACACCTTC,CASKIEGAAGGYTF
NA,NA,TRBV28,TRBJ2-6,TGTGCCAGCACTCAGGGGGGCGTCATTGCAGGGGCCAACGTCCTGACTTTC,CASTQGGVIAGANVLTF
NA,NA,TRBV28,TRBJ1-4,NA,CASSSSIGVRF
NA,NA,TRBV5-4,TRBJ2-7,TGTGCCAGCAGCCCGGGTGGGGCGAAGAGGAACGAGCAGTACTTC,CASSPGGAKRNEQYF
TRBD2,NA,TRBV28,TRBJ2-1,TGTGCCAGCACTAGCTGGGCTAGCGGGAGCTATGAGCAGTTCTTC,CASTSWASGSYEQFF